The 29 T cell receptor beta chains listed next were all sequenced from one sample in a study of Ad26.COV2.S vaccination and SARS-CoV-2 variants. As for treatment: about 20 received Ad26.COV2.S at low or high dose, single or two shots; 5 received placebo; per-sample allocation not given. The investigators took samples on day 63 after the first vaccine or placebo injection. Clones were read by immunoSEQ multiplex PCR, and TCRdb kept only the in-frame ones, dropping some. The top ten hold about 10% of the sample, which has about 220,000 clones, approximately 88% seen once. Sequences were derived from peripheral blood, sampled in a trial of Ad26.COV2.S vaccine versus placebo. The source is a person aged 18 to 65 who received the Ad26.COV2.S COVID-19 vaccine or a placebo.

The rearrangement links TRBV7-2 to TRBJ2-1; D is perhaps TRBD1 or TRBD2 (5 bases each). The V gene lost 2 bases and the J gene lost 9 bases, with 14 bases spanning the gap. This CDR3 region has 14 residues. CDR1 SGHTA and CDR2 FQGNSA come from the germline V gene. The CDR3 loop is CASSLSTGAGEQFF. CDR3 sequence (DNA): TGTGCCAGCAGCTTATCTACTGGGGCGGGTGAGCAGTTCTTC.

The genes are TRBV29-1 and TRBJ2-7; 11 bases line up with TRBD1. V dropped 1 base and J dropped 5; count of bases not matched to a gene: 1. Germline V gene sequence: CDR1 SQVTM, CDR2 ANQGSEA. The CDR3 extends over 13 amino acids. This chain's CDR3 is CSVEGTGGNEQYF. In DNA form, the CDR3 reads TGCAGCGTTGAAGGGACAGGGGGCAACGAGCAGTACTTC.

The rearrangement uses TRBV12-3 or TRBV12-4 and TRBJ2-7, with D possibly matching TRBD1 (6 bases). The CDR3 runs 12 residues. V lost 4 bases and J lost 6, with 10 bases in between. Here the CDR3 DNA reads TGTGCCAGCAGTTCTATCAGGGGCGAGCAGTACTTC. Protein product: CASSSIRGEQYF.

The sample holds a few counts of this clone. The J gene is TRBJ1-1, the V gene TRBV3-1 (or the pseudogene TRBV3-2), with a tentative D call TRBD1 (5 bases). V shed 0 bases and J shed 6 bases, with 14 bases lying between them. Per germline, CDR1 LGHDT and CDR2 YNNKEL (reference sequence). The CDR3 totals 15 residues. The CDR3 loop is CASSQDPGRGAEAFF. CDR3 nucleotide sequence: TGTGCCAGCAGCCAAGACCCCGGTCGGGGGGCTGAAGCTTTCTTT.

V and J are TRBV12-3 or TRBV12-4 and TRBJ1-1, with TRBD1 matching over 8 bases. This CDR3 is built from 13 residues. The J segment lost 11 bases and the V segment lost 6 bases, leaving 11 bases of the junction unmatched. The CDR3 sequence is CASRTLGRGHAFF. Written as DNA, the CDR3 is TGTGCCAGCAGGACCTTAGGCAGGGGGCATGCTTTCTTT.

V gene TRBV4-3 combines with J gene TRBJ1-1; the D is unclear. The CDR3 contains 13 residues. V lost 1 base to trimming and J lost 2 bases, with 5 bases between them. Germline V gene lookup returns CDR1 LGHNA and CDR2 YSLEER. The CDR3, as DNA: TGCGCCAGCAGCCAAGGTCATAACACTGAAGCTTTCTTT. Encoded protein: CASSQGHNTEAFF.

The rearrangement joins TRBV10-3 to TRBJ2-1; the D gene is possibly TRBD2 (5 bases). Germline CDR1 is ENHRY and CDR2 is SYGVKD. Trimming removed 6 bases at V and 8 bases at J, with 20 bases between. The CDR3 totals 15 residues. The CDR3 DNA sequence: TGTGCCATCAGGTTCGGCGGGCTCGTCCAGTATGAGCAGTTCTTC. Amino acids: CAIRFGGLVQYEQFF.

V and J are TRBV5-4 and TRBJ2-4; D could derive from TRBD1 or TRBD2 (5 bases each). V was cut by 0 bases and J by 2 bases, with 9 bases left in between. Germline V gene data show CDR1 as SGHNT and CDR2 as YYREEE (reference sequence). The length of the CDR3 is 15 residues. Here the CDR3 reads CASSLEGRTKNIQYF. The CDR3 nucleotides read TGTGCCAGCAGCTTGGAGGGGAGAACCAAAAACATTCAGTACTTC.

The chain employs TRBV10-2 and TRBJ2-1; D perhaps matches TRBD2 (5 bases). Trimming cost V 2 bases and J 3 bases, with 8 bases left between them. The germline gives CDR1 WSHSY, CDR2 SAAADI. This CDR3 contains 14 residues. CDR3 region: CASSEGLFYNEQFF. The CDR3 nucleotides read TGCGCCAGCAGTGAGGGACTCTTCTACAATGAGCAGTTCTTC.

The gene calls are TRBV7-2 and TRBJ2-3; D perhaps matches TRBD2 (6 bases). V was shortened by 7 bases and J by 2 bases, with 19 bases between the two germline ends. This CDR3 spans 16 amino acids. Germline CDR1 and CDR2: SGHTA and FQGNSA. The CDR3 DNA reads as TGTGCCAGCACCCCCGGGAGTTTGGCGTCCACAGATACGCAGTATTTT. The encoded protein is CASTPGSLASTDTQYF.

The chain employs TRBV30 and TRBJ2-1, with D unresolved. Germline V lookup: CDR1 GTSNPN, CDR2 SVGIG (reference sequence). The ends were cut back, 3 bases at V and 3 bases at J, with 9 bases in the middle. This CDR3 contains 13 residues. As DNA, the CDR3 is TGTGCCTGGAGGCAATTGGGCTACAATGAGCAGTTCTTC. This translates into CAWRQLGYNEQFF.

The chain's CDR3 is CASSLDSNNSPLHF. For the CDR3, the DNA is TGTGCCAGCAGCCTAGACAGCAATAATTCACCCCTCCACTTT. The rearrangement joins TRBV7-3 to TRBJ1-6, with D possibly TRBD1 on 5 matching bases. Trimming stripped 5 bases from V and 5 bases from J, with 10 bases between. Germline CDR1 and CDR2: SGHTA and FQGTGA. The length of the CDR3 is 14 residues.

This chain uses TRBV5-1 with TRBJ1-5; the D gene is possibly TRBD1 (6 bases). CDR3 length equals 16 residues. V was trimmed by 2 bases and J by 0 bases, leaving 12 bases between them. Per the germline V gene, CDR1 is SGHRS and CDR2 is YFSETQ. CDR3 in DNA: TGCGCCAGCAGCTTCGAGACAGGTAATAGCAATCAGCCCCAGCATTTT. Translating gives CASSFETGNSNQPQHF.

The CDR3, as DNA: TGCGCCAGCACCTACTCCCCTTCCTCCTACAATGAGCAGTTCTTC. Translation: CASTYSPSSYNEQFF. The chain combines TRBV5-1 with TRBJ2-1; D is ambiguous. Trimming pared 6 bases from V and 0 bases from J, leaving 13 bases between. This CDR3 has 15 residues. Germline CDR1 and CDR2: SGHRS and YFSETQ.

The chain carries TRBV6-2 or TRBV6-3 and TRBJ2-1, with a possible D match to TRBD1 (6 bases). Germline V lookup: CDR1 MNHEY, CDR2 SVGEGT. The CDR3 has 12 amino acids. The ends were cut back, 4 bases at V and 11 bases at J, with 12 bases in the middle. The DNA of the CDR3 is TGTGCCAGCAGTTCGGACAGTTTGAAGCAGTTCTTC. Its protein product is CASSSDSLKQFF.

The V and J genes are TRBV7-6 and TRBJ1-5, with TRBD1 as a possible D gene (6 bases). The CDR3 sequence is 14 residues long. The germline V gene has CDR1 SGHVS and CDR2 FNYEAQ. Trimming left V 5 bases short and J 9 bases short, with 17 bases between. CDR3 protein: CASSLQGAEGPQHF. CDR3 DNA: TGTGCCAGCAGCCTACAGGGTGCCGAGGGGCCCCAGCATTTT.

The chain has TRBV11-3 and TRBJ1-2; no firm D call. The CDR3 covers 13 residues. Germline V lookup: CDR1 SGHNT, CDR2 YENEEA. V dropped 2 bases and J dropped 5 bases, with 9 bases sitting between them. This CDR3 is CASSLSVDYGYTF. The CDR3 DNA is TGTGCCAGCAGCTTATCGGTTGATTATGGCTACACCTTC.

V gene TRBV10-3 combines with J gene TRBJ2-5; D gene unclear. CDR1 is ENHRY and CDR2 is SYGVKD in the germline V gene. This CDR3 is 13 amino acids long. Trimming took off 0 bases at V and 2 bases at J, with 4 bases between the two ends. This chain's CDR3 is CAISESEQETQYF. For the CDR3, the DNA is TGTGCCATCAGTGAGTCCGAACAAGAGACCCAGTACTTC.

The J gene is TRBJ2-5, the V gene TRBV28; 8 bases agree with TRBD2. The CDR3 loop spans 15 amino acids. Germline V gives CDR1 MDHEN, CDR2 SYDVKM. V trimming: 5 bases; J trimming: 4 bases; junction bases outside the gene matches: 9. Here the CDR3 DNA reads TGTGCCAGCAGTCCCGGGGGGGTAGATCGAGAGACCCAGTACTTC. This encodes CASSPGGVDRETQYF. Using reference TRBV28 and TRBJ2-5 for the parts outside the CDR3, the full variable domain is DVKVTQSSRYLVKRTGEKVFLECVQDMDHENMFWYRQDPGLGLRLIYFSYDVKMKEKGDIPEGYSVSREKKERFSLILESASTNQTSMYLCASSPGGVDRETQYFGPGTRLLVL.

This clone was picked up many times. The rearrangement links TRBV19 to TRBJ1-1; 7 nucleotides match TRBD1. The CDR3 is made up of 13 amino acids. The trim removed 7 bases at V and 5 bases at J, leaving 7 bases unmatched. Germline V gene data show CDR1 as LNHDA and CDR2 as SQIVND (reference sequence). The CDR3 DNA sequence: TGTGCCAGTAACCCGACAGGGAGGACTGAAGCTTTCTTT. Translating gives CASNPTGRTEAFF.

The genes are TRBV7-2 and TRBJ2-3; TRBD2 agrees at 11 bases. This CDR3 has 17 amino acids. With 4 bases clipped from V and 1 base from J, the junction kept 7 bases outside the gene matches. Germline loops: CDR1 SGHTA, CDR2 FQGNSA. CDR3 DNA: TGTGCCAGCAGCTCCCTAGCGGGGGGACTTGGCACAGATACGCAGTATTTT. Its protein is CASSSLAGGLGTDTQYF.

J is TRBJ1-2 and V is TRBV5-1; TRBD1 is a possible D gene (6 bases). Germline V gene sequence: CDR1 SGHRS, CDR2 YFSETQ. Trimming took off 0 bases at V and 5 bases at J, with 14 bases between the two ends. The CDR3 spans 15 residues. CDR3 DNA sequence: TGCGCCAGCAGCTTGGTAGGCGGAGGGGGTTATGGCTACACCTTC. This gives the protein CASSLVGGGGYGYTF.

This clone was detected only a few times. The V gene is TRBV4-2, the J gene TRBJ2-7, with 10 nucleotides matching TRBD2. J gave up 1 base and V 0 bases, and 3 bases lay outside the gene matches. The CDR3 extends over 16 amino acids. Germline V gene lookup returns CDR1 LGHNA and CDR2 YNFKEQ. The CDR3 spells CASSQDSSGGSYEQYF. The CDR3, as DNA: TGTGCCAGCAGCCAAGATTCTAGCGGGGGTTCCTACGAGCAGTACTTC.

The chain couples TRBV15 to TRBJ1-2; weak D call: TRBD1 (6 bases). V lost 1 base and J 2 bases, leaving 8 bases between the germline ends. The CDR3 has 14 amino acids. Per germline, CDR1 LNHNV and CDR2 YYDKDF (reference sequence). CDR3 sequence (DNA): TGTGCCACCAGCAGAGGAGGGGGAAACTATGGCTACACCTTC. Amino acids: CATSRGGGNYGYTF.

The chain joins TRBV7-6 to TRBJ2-2, with D possibly matching TRBD2 (5 bases). This CDR3 contains 15 residues. V was trimmed by 1 base and J by 2 bases, leaving 8 bases between them. The germline V gene encodes CDR1 SGHVS and CDR2 FNYEAQ. CDR3 region: CASSLDTGNTGELFF. The CDR3 bases are TGTGCCAGCAGCTTAGATACGGGAAACACCGGGGAGCTGTTTTTT. The full variable domain, its missing parts supplied by reference TRBV7-6 and TRBJ2-2, is GAGVSQSPRYKVTKRGQDVALRCDPISGHVSLYWYRQALGQGPEFLTYFNYEAQQDKSGLPNDRFSAERPEGSISTLTIQRTEQRDSAMYRCASSLDTGNTGELFFGEGSRLTVL.

The chain joins TRBV7-2 to TRBJ1-1; no clear D. The CDR3 loop spans 11 amino acids. V lost 4 bases and J 11 bases, leaving 11 bases between the germline ends. CDR1 is SGHTA and CDR2 is FQGNSA in the germline V gene. The DNA of the CDR3 is TGTGCCAGCAGCTCTGGAAACACCGCTTTCTTT. Translation gives CASSSGNTAFF.

The genes are TRBV7-2 and TRBJ2-7; 7 nucleotides agree with TRBD1. This CDR3 spans 14 amino acids. Germline CDR1 reads SGHTA; CDR2 reads FQGNSA. Trimming removed 6 bases from V and 3 bases from J; junction bases left unmatched: 8. The CDR3: CASSYPGTDYEQYF. The CDR3 DNA reads as TGTGCCAGCAGTTACCCCGGGACAGACTACGAGCAGTACTTC.

The chain employs TRBV5-4 and TRBJ2-1; weak D call: TRBD2 (5 bases). The CDR3 runs to 14 residues. The V gene lost 4 bases and the J gene lost 4 bases, with 12 bases spanning the gap. Germline V gene data show CDR1 as SGHNT and CDR2 as YYREEE (reference sequence). DNA of the CDR3: TGTGCCAGCAGCCCCTGGAGCGGTTACAATGAGCAGTTCTTC. Residues: CASSPWSGYNEQFF.

The chain carries TRBV27 and TRBJ1-3; the D gene is possibly TRBD1 (6 bases). This CDR3 contains 16 residues. Germline CDR1 MNHEY, CDR2 SMNVEV (reference sequence). V lost 6 bases, J lost 0 bases, and 15 bases lay in between. CDR3 in DNA: TGTGCCAGCAGACCGACAGGTTCTTTCTCTGGAAACACCATATATTTT. As protein: CASRPTGSFSGNTIYF.